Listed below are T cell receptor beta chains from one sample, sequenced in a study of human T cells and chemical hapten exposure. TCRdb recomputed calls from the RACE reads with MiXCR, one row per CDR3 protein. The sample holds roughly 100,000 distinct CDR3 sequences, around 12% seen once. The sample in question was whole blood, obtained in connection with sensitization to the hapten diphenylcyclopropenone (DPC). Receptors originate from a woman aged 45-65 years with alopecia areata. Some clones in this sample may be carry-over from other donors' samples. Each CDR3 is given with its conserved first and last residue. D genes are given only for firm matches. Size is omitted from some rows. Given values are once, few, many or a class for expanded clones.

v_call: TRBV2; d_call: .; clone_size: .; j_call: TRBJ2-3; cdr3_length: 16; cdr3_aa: CASRWSVASLTDTQYF; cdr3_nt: TGTGCCAGCAGGTGGTCGGTAGCGTCCCTCACAGATACGCAGTATTTT
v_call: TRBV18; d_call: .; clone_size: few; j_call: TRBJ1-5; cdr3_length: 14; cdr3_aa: CASSPSRHDQPQHF; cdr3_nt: TGTGCCAGCTCACCATCCAGGCACGATCAGCCCCAGCATTTT
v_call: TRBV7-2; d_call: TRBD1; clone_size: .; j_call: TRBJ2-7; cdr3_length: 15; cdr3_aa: CASSLPRTGHYEQYF; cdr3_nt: TGTGCCAGCAGCTTACCGAGGACAGGGCACTACGAGCAGTACTTC
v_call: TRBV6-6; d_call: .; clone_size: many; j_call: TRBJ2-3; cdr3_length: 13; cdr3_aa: CASSGSSTGTQYF; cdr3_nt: TGTGCCAGCAGTGGGTCTAGCACCGGTACGCAGTATTTT
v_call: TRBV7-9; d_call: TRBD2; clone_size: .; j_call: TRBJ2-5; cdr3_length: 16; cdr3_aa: CASSLAKIAGQETQYF; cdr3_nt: TGTGCCAGCAGCTTAGCAAAAATAGCGGGCCAAGAGACCCAGTACTTC
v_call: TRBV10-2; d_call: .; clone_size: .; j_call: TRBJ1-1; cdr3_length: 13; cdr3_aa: CASIGYMNTEAFF; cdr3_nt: TGCGCCAGCATCGGCTACATGAACACTGAAGCTTTCTTT
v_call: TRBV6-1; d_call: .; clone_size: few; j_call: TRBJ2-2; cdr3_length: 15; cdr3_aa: CASSEIRGDTGELFF; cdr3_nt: TGTGCCAGCAGTGAAATTCGTGGCGACACCGGGGAGCTGTTTTTT
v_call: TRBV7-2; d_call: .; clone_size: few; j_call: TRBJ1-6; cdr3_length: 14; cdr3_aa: CASSAAVRTGSLHF; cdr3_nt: TGTGCCAGCAGCGCCGCCGTCCGGACCGGATCCCTCCACTTT
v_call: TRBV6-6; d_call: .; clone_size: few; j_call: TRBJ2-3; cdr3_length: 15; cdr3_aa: CASSLTGTPADTQYF; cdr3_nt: TGTGCCAGCAGTCTTACCGGGACCCCAGCGGATACGCAGTATTTT
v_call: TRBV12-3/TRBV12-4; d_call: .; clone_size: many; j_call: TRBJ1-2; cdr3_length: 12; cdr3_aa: CASSSLNWGYTF; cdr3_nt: TGTGCCAGCAGTTCGTTAAACTGGGGCTACACCTTC
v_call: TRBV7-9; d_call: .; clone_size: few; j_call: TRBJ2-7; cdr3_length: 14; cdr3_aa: CASSHRDFTYEQYF; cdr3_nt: TGTGCCAGCAGCCATCGGGACTTTACCTACGAGCAGTACTTC
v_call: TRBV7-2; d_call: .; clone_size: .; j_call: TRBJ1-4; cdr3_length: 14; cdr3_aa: CASSARVLNEKLFF; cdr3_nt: TGTGCCAGCAGCGCCCGGGTCCTTAATGAAAAACTGTTTTTT
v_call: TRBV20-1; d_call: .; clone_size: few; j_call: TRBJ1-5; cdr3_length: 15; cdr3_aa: CSAGWTAYSNQPQHF; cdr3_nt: TGCAGTGCCGGGTGGACGGCATATAGCAATCAGCCCCAGCATTTT
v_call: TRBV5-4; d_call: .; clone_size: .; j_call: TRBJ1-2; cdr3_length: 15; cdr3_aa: CASSLGVTANYGYTF; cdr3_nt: TGTGCCAGCAGCTTGGGGGTGACAGCTAACTATGGCTACACCTTC
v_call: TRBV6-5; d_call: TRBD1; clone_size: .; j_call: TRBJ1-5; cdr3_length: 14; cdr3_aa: CASSPGTAYQPQHF; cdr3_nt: TGTGCCAGCAGCCCCGGGACAGCCTATCAGCCCCAGCATTTT
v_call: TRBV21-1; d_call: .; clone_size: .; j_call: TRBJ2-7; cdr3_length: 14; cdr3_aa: CASRRGAGGYEQYF; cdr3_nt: TGTGCCAGCAGAAGAGGAGCGGGGGGATACGAGCAGTACTTC
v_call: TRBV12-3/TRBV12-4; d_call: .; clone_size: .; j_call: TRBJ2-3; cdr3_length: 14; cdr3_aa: CASSLTQSTDTQYF; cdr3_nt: TGTGCCAGCAGTTTAACTCAGAGCACAGATACGCAGTATTTT
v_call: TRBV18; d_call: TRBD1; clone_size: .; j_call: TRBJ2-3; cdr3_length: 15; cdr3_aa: CASSQQGFPTDTQYF; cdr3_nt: TGTGCCAGCTCACAACAGGGGTTCCCCACAGATACGCAGTATTTT
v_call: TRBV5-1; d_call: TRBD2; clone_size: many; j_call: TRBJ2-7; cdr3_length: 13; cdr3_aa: CASSLRGGSEQYF; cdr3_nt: TGCGCCAGCAGCTTGCGCGGGGGAAGCGAGCAGTACTTC
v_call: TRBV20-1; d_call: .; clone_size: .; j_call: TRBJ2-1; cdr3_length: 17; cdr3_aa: CSAPSPHSGGLYNEQFF; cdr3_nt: TGCAGTGCCCCCTCCCCACATAGCGGCGGCCTCTACAATGAGCAGTTCTTC
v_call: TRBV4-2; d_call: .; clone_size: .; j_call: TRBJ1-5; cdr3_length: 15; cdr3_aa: CASALRVDGNQPQHF; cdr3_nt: TGTGCCAGCGCATTAAGGGTCGACGGCAATCAGCCCCAGCATTTT
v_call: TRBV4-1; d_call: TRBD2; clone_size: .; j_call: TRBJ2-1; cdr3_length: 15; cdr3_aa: CASSQVGLIQHEQFF; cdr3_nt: TGCGCCAGCAGCCAAGTGGGACTAATTCAGCATGAGCAGTTCTTC
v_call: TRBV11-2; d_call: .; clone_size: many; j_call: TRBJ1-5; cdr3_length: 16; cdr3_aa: CASSPRGAVSNQPQHF; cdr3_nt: TGTGCCAGCAGCCCCCGTGGGGCGGTTAGCAATCAGCCCCAGCATTTT
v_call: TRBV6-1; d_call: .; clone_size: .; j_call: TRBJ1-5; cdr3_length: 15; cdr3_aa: CASILGGTLNQPQHF; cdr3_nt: TGTGCCAGCATCCTAGGCGGGACCCTGAATCAGCCCCAGCATTTT
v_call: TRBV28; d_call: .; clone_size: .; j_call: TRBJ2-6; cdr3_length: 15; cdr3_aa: CASSPVISGANVLTF; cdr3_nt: TGTGCCAGCAGCCCCGTAATTTCTGGGGCCAACGTCCTGACTTTC
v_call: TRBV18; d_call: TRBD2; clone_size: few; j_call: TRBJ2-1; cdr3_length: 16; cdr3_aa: CASSPPRGGNYNEQFF; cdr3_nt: TGTGCCAGCTCACCACCCCGCGGGGGGAATTACAATGAGCAGTTCTTC
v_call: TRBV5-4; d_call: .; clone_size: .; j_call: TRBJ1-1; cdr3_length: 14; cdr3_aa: CASSLARERSEAFF; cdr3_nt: TGTGCCAGCAGCTTGGCCAGGGAAAGGTCTGAAGCTTTCTTT
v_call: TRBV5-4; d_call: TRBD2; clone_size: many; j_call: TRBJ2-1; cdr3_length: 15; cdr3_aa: CASSSGLAGGNEQFF; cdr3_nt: TGTGCCAGCAGCTCCGGACTAGCGGGAGGAAATGAGCAGTTCTTC
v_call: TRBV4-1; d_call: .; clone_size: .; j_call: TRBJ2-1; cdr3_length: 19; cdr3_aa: CASSQGLTGASSPYNEQFF; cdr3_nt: TGCGCCAGCAGCCAAGGGTTGACGGGGGCGTCAAGTCCCTACAATGAGCAGTTCTTC
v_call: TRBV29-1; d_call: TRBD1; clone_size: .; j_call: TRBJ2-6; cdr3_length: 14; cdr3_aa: CSVVRGPGANVLTF; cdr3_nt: TGCAGCGTTGTAAGGGGGCCGGGGGCCAACGTCCTGACTTTC
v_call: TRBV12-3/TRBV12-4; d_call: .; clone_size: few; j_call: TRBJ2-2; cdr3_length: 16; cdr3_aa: CASSLTGTSRSGELFF; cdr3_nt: TGTGCCAGCAGTTTAACCGGGACATCCAGGTCCGGGGAGCTGTTTTTT
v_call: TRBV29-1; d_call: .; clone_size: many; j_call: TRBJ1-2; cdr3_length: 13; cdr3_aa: CSVWDSLNYGYTF; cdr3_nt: TGCAGCGTCTGGGACTCCTTGAACTATGGCTACACCTTC
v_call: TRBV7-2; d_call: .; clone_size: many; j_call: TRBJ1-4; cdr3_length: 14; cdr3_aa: CASSSPNRDEKLFF; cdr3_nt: TGTGCCAGCAGCTCCCCAAATCGAGATGAAAAACTGTTTTTT
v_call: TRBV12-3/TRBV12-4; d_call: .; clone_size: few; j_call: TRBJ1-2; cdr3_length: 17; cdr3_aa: CASRSFKPGEANYGYTF; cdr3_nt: TGTGCCAGCAGATCCTTTAAACCGGGGGAAGCTAACTATGGCTACACCTTC
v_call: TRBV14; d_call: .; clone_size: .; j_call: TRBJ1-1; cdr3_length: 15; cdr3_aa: CASTSRGRLNTEAFF; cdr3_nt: TGTGCCAGCACCTCAAGGGGACGGTTGAACACTGAAGCTTTCTTT
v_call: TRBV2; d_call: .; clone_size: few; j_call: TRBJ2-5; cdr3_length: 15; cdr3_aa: CASWRRPPHPETQYF; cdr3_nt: TGTGCCAGCTGGAGGCGTCCCCCTCACCCGGAGACCCAGTACTTC
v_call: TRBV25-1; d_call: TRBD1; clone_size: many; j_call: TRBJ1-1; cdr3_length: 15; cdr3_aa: CASSGGQGRHTEAFF; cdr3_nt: TGTGCCAGCAGTGGGGGACAGGGGCGTCACACTGAAGCTTTCTTT
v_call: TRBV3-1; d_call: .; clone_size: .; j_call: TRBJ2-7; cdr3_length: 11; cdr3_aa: CASSQVNEQYF; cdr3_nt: TGTGCCAGCAGCCAAGTTAACGAGCAGTACTTC
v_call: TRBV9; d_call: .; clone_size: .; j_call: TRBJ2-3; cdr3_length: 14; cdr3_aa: CASSVRGSTDTQYF; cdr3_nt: TGTGCCAGCAGCGTAAGGGGCAGCACAGATACGCAGTATTTT
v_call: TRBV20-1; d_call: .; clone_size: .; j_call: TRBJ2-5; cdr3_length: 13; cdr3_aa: CSARHTLQETQYF; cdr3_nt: TGCAGTGCTAGACACACGCTTCAAGAGACCCAGTACTTC
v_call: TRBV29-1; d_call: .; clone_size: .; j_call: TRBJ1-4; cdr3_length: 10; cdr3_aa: CSVRNEKLFF; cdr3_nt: TGCAGCGTTCGAAATGAAAAACTGTTTTTT
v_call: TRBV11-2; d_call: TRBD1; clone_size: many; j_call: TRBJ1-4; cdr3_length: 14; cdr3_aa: CASSRDRGNEKLFF; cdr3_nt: TGTGCCAGCAGCCGGGACAGGGGTAATGAAAAACTGTTTTTT
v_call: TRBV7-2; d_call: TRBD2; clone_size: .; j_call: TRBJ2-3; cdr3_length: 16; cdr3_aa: CASSSRSGRGQDTQYF; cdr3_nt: TGTGCCAGCAGCTCTCGTAGCGGGAGGGGCCAAGATACGCAGTATTTT
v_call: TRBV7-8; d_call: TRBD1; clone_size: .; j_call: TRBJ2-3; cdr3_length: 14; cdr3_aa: CASSSDRGTDTQYF; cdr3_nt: TGTGCCAGCAGCTCAGACAGGGGGACAGATACGCAGTATTTT
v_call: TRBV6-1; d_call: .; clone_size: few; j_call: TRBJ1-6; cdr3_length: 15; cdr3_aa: CASSADRDWNSPLHF; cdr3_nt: TGTGCCAGCAGCGCAGACCGGGACTGGAATTCACCCCTCCACTTT
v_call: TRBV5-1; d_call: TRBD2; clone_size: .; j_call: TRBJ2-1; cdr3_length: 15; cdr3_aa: CASRWTSGGFYEQFF; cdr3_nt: TGCGCCAGCAGGTGGACTAGCGGGGGATTCTATGAGCAGTTCTTC
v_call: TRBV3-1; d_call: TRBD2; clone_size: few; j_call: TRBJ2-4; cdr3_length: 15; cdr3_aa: CASSPGGGGKNIQYF; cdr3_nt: TGTGCCAGCAGCCCGGGAGGGGGAGGCAAAAACATTCAGTACTTC
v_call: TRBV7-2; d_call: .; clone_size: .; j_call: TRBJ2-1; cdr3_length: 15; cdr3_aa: CASSAPGTPYNDQFF; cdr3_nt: TGTGCCAGCAGCGCTCCCGGGACCCCCTACAATGACCAGTTCTTC
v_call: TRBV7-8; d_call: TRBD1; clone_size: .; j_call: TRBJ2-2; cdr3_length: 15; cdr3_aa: CASSPQGANTGELFF; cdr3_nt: TGTGCCAGCAGCCCCCAGGGGGCGAACACCGGGGAGCTGTTTTTT
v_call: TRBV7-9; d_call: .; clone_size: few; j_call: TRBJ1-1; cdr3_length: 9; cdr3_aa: CASGTEAFF; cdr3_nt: TGTGCCAGCGGGACTGAAGCTTTCTTT